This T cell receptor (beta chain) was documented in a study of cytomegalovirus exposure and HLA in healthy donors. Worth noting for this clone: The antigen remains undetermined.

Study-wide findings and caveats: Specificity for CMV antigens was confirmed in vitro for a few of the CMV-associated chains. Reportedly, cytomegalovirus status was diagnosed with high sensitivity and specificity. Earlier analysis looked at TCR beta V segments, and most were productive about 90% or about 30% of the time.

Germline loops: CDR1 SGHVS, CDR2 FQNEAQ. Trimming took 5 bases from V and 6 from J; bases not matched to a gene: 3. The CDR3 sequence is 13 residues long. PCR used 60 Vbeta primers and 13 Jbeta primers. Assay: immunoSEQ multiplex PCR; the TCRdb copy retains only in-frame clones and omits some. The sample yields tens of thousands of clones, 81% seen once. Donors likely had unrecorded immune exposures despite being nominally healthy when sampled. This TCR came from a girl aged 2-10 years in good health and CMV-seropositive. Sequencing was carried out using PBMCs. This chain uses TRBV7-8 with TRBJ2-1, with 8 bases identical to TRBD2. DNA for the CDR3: TGTGCCAGCAGCCGCAGCGGGAGCAATGAGCAGTTCTTC. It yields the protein CASSRSGSNEQFF.